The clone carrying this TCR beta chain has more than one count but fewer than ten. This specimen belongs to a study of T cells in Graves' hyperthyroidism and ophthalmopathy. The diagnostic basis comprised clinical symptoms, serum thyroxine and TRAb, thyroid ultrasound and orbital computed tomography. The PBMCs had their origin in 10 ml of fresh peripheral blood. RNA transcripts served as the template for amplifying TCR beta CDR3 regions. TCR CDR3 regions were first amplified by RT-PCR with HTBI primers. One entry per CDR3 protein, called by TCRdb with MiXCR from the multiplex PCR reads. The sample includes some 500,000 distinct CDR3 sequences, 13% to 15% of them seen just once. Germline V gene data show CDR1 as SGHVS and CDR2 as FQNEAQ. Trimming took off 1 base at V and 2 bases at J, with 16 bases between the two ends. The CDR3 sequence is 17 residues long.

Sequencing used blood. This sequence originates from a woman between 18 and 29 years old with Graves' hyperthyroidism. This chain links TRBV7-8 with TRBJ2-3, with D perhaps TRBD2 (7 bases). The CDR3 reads CASSLGKRGGPTDTQYF. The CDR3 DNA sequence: TGTGCCAGCAGCTTAGGGAAAAGGGGGGGTCCCACAGATACGCAGTATTTT.